Below are 26 T cell receptor beta chains sequenced from a single sample in a study of Tregs in tolerant kidney transplant recipients. Recipients received nonmyeloablative bone marrow transplants from related graft donors, with transient mixed chimerism. Assay used: immunoSEQ multiplex PCR; TCRdb lists only in-frame clones, some missing. The data hold about 50,000 clones, with about nine tenths observed a single time. The sample here was CD8+ T cells from blood (PBMCs), taken 12 months after the transplant. The receptor set was obtained from a human patient who received a combined kidney and bone marrow transplant. Some T cells may be the graft donor's.

The chain couples TRBV15 to TRBJ2-1, with 8 bases identical to TRBD2. Germline CDR1 reads LNHNV; CDR2 reads YYDKDF (reference sequence). With 3 bases clipped from V and 5 bases from J, the junction kept 0 bases outside the gene matches. CDR3 size: 13 residues. CDR3 DNA sequence: TGTGCCACCAGCAGCGGGGGGGACAATGAGCAGTTCTTC. Translated, it gives CATSSGGDNEQFF.

The chain links TRBV13 to TRBJ2-3, with D hard to call. The germline V gene has CDR1 PRHDT and CDR2 FYEKMQ (reference sequence). The CDR3 totals 16 residues. With 1 base removed from V and 1 base from J, the gap between germline ends came to 12 bases. This CDR3 reads CASSLVQRKCTDTQYF. The DNA for the CDR3 is TGTGCCAGCAGCTTAGTGCAGCGAAAGTGCACAGATACGCAGTATTTT. The entire variable domain, with the rest obtained from reference TRBV13 and TRBJ2-3, is as follows: AAGVIQSPRHLIKEKRETATLKCYPIPRHDTVYWYQQGPGQDPQFLISFYEKMQSDKGSIPDRFSAQQFSDYHSELNMSSLELGDSALYFCASSLVQRKCTDTQYFGPGTRLTVL.

V gene TRBV2 combines with J gene TRBJ1-1; 10 nucleotides align to TRBD1. The CDR3 totals 14 residues. After removal of 7 bases from V and 5 bases from J, the junction contained 7 bases not matched to a gene. Germline-derived CDR1 and CDR2 are SNHLY and FYNNEI. As DNA, the CDR3 is TGTGCCAGCACCTTAGACAGGGGGCGTACTGAAGCTTTCTTT. Amino acid sequence: CASTLDRGRTEAFF.

Notes on this clone: The limits of the CDR3 on the DNA are not certain, so only TCRdb's listed CDR3 is given. This rearrangement joins TRBV4-3 to TRBJ2-7; the DNA was not compared with TRBD1, the D call given in the table. The CDR3 length is 18 residues, termini included. Germline-derived CDR1 and CDR2 are LGHNA and YSLEER. CDR3 loop: CASSQVFGPGQRQDEQYF.

The chain joins TRBV7-6 to TRBJ2-1; 7 bases map to TRBD2. This CDR3 contains 15 residues. The V and J ends lost 5 bases and 6 bases, in that order; junction bases with no gene match: 10. CDR1 and CDR2 from the germline V gene are SGHVS and FNYEAQ. The CDR3 is CASSPGVAGPNEQFF. The DNA of the CDR3 is TGTGCCAGCAGCCCGGGGGTAGCGGGCCCCAATGAGCAGTTCTTC.

The rearrangement links TRBV5-4 to TRBJ2-2, with a weak D call TRBD1 (6 bases). There are 13 residues in the CDR3. The germline CDR1 and CDR2 sequences are SGHNT and YYREEE (reference sequence). V lost 4 bases and J 7 bases, leaving 11 bases between the germline ends. This CDR3 is CASSATGLGELFF. DNA of the CDR3: TGTGCCAGCAGCGCAACAGGGCTCGGGGAGCTGTTTTTT.

The rearrangement links TRBV10-3 to TRBJ1-1; 7 bases align to TRBD1. Per germline, CDR1 ENHRY and CDR2 SYGVKD. V gave up 2 bases and J gave up 1 base; unmatched junction bases: 1. The length of the CDR3 is 14 residues. CDR3 amino acids: CAISEPGGNTEAFF. The CDR3 DNA reads as TGTGCCATCAGTGAGCCAGGGGGGAACACTGAAGCTTTCTTT.

The V gene is TRBV13, the J gene TRBJ2-3; D is undetermined. Trimming left V 5 bases short and J 4 bases short, with 16 bases between. Germline V gives CDR1 PRHDT, CDR2 FYEKMQ (reference sequence). The CDR3 covers 15 residues. For the CDR3, the DNA is TGTGCCAGCAGCCCCCTACGTGCGGAATCAGATACGCAGTATTTT. This translates into CASSPLRAESDTQYF.

The chain has TRBV6-1 and TRBJ2-1; D is possibly TRBD1 (6 bases). Germline lookup yields CDR1 MNHNS and CDR2 SASEGT. This CDR3 spans 12 amino acids. Between the trimmed V and J ends, which lost 6 bases and 3 bases, there was a span of 6 bases. This chain's CDR3 is CASRDSYNEQFF. CDR3 DNA: TGTGCCAGCAGGGACAGCTACAATGAGCAGTTCTTC.

The V call is TRBV4-1, the J call TRBJ1-2; TRBD1 matches 9 bases. Per germline, CDR1 MGHRA and CDR2 YSYEKL. V lost 2 bases, J lost 7 bases, and 5 bases stayed unmatched. The CDR3 is 14 amino acids. DNA of the CDR3: TGCGCCAGCAGCCAACCTGGGACAGGGCCTGGCTACACCTTC. Its translation: CASSQPGTGPGYTF.

This clone was observed a single time. CDR3 residues: CASSQAWVAGYLSNYGYTF. For the CDR3, the DNA is TGCGCCAGCAGCCAAGCATGGGTGGCAGGGTATCTCTCTAACTATGGCTACACCTTC. The chain recombines TRBV4-3 with TRBJ1-2; D might be TRBD1 (5 bases). Trimming cost V 1 base and J 0 bases, with 21 bases left between them. Germline loops: CDR1 LGHNA, CDR2 YSLEER. The CDR3 is made up of 19 amino acids.

The V gene is TRBV15, the J gene TRBJ1-5; tentatively, D is TRBD1 (5 bases). CDR3 size: 15 residues. Germline V gives CDR1 LNHNV, CDR2 YYDKDF (reference sequence). Trimming removed 3 bases at V and 2 bases at J, with 11 bases between. The CDR3 reads CATSSGTLGNQPQHF. CDR3 DNA: TGTGCCACCAGCAGCGGGACTCTGGGCAATCAGCCCCAGCATTTT.

V usage is TRBV19 and J usage is TRBJ1-2; no firm D call. V lost 5 bases and J 4 bases, leaving 11 bases between the germline ends. The germline gives CDR1 LNHDA, CDR2 SQIVND (reference sequence). This CDR3 region has 13 residues. CDR3 nucleotide sequence: TGTGCCAGTAGTTTTCGGGAGAGCTATGGCTACACCTTC. Translated: CASSFRESYGYTF.

This clone has just one count. V usage is TRBV5-1 and J usage is TRBJ2-7, with 10 bases lining up with TRBD1. This CDR3 is 13 amino acids long. V gave up 4 bases and J gave up 7 bases; unmatched junction bases: 5. Germline CDR1 SGHRS, CDR2 YFSETQ. The CDR3 region is CASSIGTGVEQYF. In DNA form, the CDR3 reads TGCGCCAGCAGCATCGGGACAGGGGTTGAGCAGTACTTC.

The chain couples TRBV6-5 to TRBJ2-7, with a tentative D call TRBD1 (5 bases). CDR3 length equals 14 residues. Germline values: CDR1 MNHEY, CDR2 SVGAGI. The V gene lost 4 bases and the J gene lost 2 bases, with 12 bases spanning the gap. CDR3 DNA sequence: TGTGCCAGCAGTTGGCAGGGAAAGGCCTACGAGCAGTACTTC. Protein product: CASSWQGKAYEQYF.

This clone has a single count. The chain uses TRBV19 and TRBJ1-1; D unclear. This CDR3 is 13 amino acids long. Trimming pared 5 bases from V and 11 bases from J, leaving 18 bases between. Germline CDR1 reads LNHDA; CDR2 reads SQIVND (reference sequence). CDR3 sequence (DNA): TGTGCCAGTAGTTTCTTTTACCGGGAGGAGGCTTTCTTT. Protein product: CASSFFYREEAFF.

V gene TRBV12-2 combines with J gene TRBJ1-5; the D call in the table, TRBD1, was not verified against the DNA. TRBV12-2 is a pseudogene locus. The CDR3 loop spans 14 amino acids. The CDR3 sequence is CASRFFDTDQPQHF. CDR3 sequence (DNA): TGTGCAAGTCGCTTCTTTGACACGGATCAGCCCCAGCATTTT.

This clone has a single count. The sample holds other DNA sequences that translate to the same CDR3. The chain recombines TRBV19 with TRBJ1-2; a weak D match, TRBD1 (6 bases). The germline V and J ends were trimmed by 1 base and 6 bases, with 12 bases remaining between them. The CDR3 spans 14 residues. In germline, CDR1 is LNHDA, CDR2 SQIVND (reference sequence). The CDR3 DNA is TGTGCCAGTAGTATAGTAGCAGGGGATAATGGCTACACCTTC. Amino acids: CASSIVAGDNGYTF. The full variable domain, in which reference TRBV19 and TRBJ1-2 provide the parts outside the CDR3, is DGGITQSPKYLFRKEGQNVTLSCEQNLNHDAMYWYRQDPGQGLRLIYYSQIVNDFQKGDIAEGYSVSREKKESFPLTVTSAQKNPTAFYLCASSIVAGDNGYTFGSGTRLTVV.

The V call is TRBV4-3, the J call TRBJ2-1, with 9 bases fitting TRBD2. This CDR3 comprises 15 residues. Germline-derived CDR1 and CDR2 are LGHNA and YSLEER. J gave up 7 bases and V 2 bases, and 6 bases lay outside the gene matches. DNA of the CDR3: TGCGCCAGCAGCCAAAAGGGACTAGCTGGTAATGAGCAGTTCTTC. Translating gives CASSQKGLAGNEQFF.

This sequence joins TRBV5-5 and TRBJ2-7, with 10 bases lining up with TRBD2. The CDR3 is 15 residues long. After removal of 4 bases from V and 0 bases from J, the junction contained 4 bases not matched to a gene. CDR1 is SGHKS, CDR2 YYEKEE, per germline (reference sequence). The CDR3 protein is CASSLSGGSSYEQYF. In DNA form, the CDR3 reads TGTGCCAGCAGCCTTAGCGGGGGGAGCTCCTACGAGCAGTACTTC.

The V call is TRBV6-5, the J call TRBJ2-5, with TRBD2 identical over 10 bases. The CDR3 is 16 residues long. With 0 bases clipped from V and 3 bases from J, the junction kept 4 bases outside the gene matches. Germline values: CDR1 MNHEY, CDR2 SVGAGI. Written as DNA, the CDR3 is TGTGCCAGCAGTTACTCGCGAGCGGGAGGGGAAGAGACCCAGTACTTC. Amino acids: CASSYSRAGGEETQYF.

V and J are TRBV18 and TRBJ2-7, with TRBD1 as a possible D gene (5 bases). The CDR3 runs to 12 residues. The V gene's germline CDR1 is KGHSH and CDR2 LQKENI. Trimming stripped 7 bases from V and 2 bases from J, with 9 bases between. Here the CDR3 DNA reads TGTGCCAGCTGCGACAGTCCCTACGAGCAGTACTTC. Translated: CASCDSPYEQYF.

The chain is built from TRBV30 and TRBJ1-1, with 8 bases matching TRBD1. Trimming at V came to 5 bases and at J to 5 bases, leaving 4 bases not matched to a gene. Germline CDR1 GTSNPN, CDR2 SVGIG (reference sequence). This CDR3 is built from 12 residues. CDR3 sequence reads: CAWHTGGTEAFF. CDR3 DNA: TGTGCCTGGCATACAGGGGGAACTGAAGCTTTCTTT.

This clone was seen a single time. V is TRBV30 and J is TRBJ1-2, with D uncertain. Germline loops: CDR1 GTSNPN, CDR2 SVGIG (reference sequence). V was clipped by 4 bases and J by 3 bases, with 15 bases between them. The CDR3 has 14 amino acids. The CDR3 sequence is CAWKWSSGYYGYTF. In nucleotides, the CDR3 is TGTGCCTGGAAATGGTCTTCAGGTTACTATGGCTACACCTTC.

The gene calls are TRBV9 and TRBJ2-2, with 13 bases identical to TRBD2. The CDR3 sequence is 16 residues long. Germline-derived CDR1 and CDR2 are SGDLS and YYNGEE. V shed 3 bases and J 5 bases; nucleotides not matched to a gene: 4. In DNA, the CDR3 is TGTGCCAGCAGCGCGGGGACTAGCGGGAAAACCGGGGAGCTGTTTTTT. It specifies CASSAGTSGKTGELFF.

The rearrangement uses TRBV27 and TRBJ2-2; TRBD2 matches at 8 bases. The CDR3 is 15 residues long. Germline V gene lookup returns CDR1 MNHEY and CDR2 SMNVEV (reference sequence). With 3 bases clipped from V and 4 bases from J, the junction kept 4 bases outside the gene matches. CDR3 sequence reads: CASSFTGGVTGELFF. CDR3 nucleotide sequence: TGTGCCAGCAGTTTTACGGGGGGGGTCACCGGGGAGCTGTTTTTT.